This is a list of T cell receptor beta chains from one sample in a study of cytomegalovirus exposure and HLA in healthy donors. Sequencing used immunoSEQ multiplex PCR; TCRdb keeps in-frame clones, though not all of them. Among around 150,000 clones listed, roughly four fifths were seen once. The specimen sequenced was PBMCs. The receptors shown here come from a woman between 40 and 55 years old in good health and CMV-seronegative. Both conserved end residues are trimmed from each CDR3.

length: 16; V: TRBV7-9; CDR3: ASSLGLTGTETFYGYT
length: 14; V: TRBV9; CDR3: ASSADGTPSYNEQF
length: 13; V: TRBV28; CDR3: ASSLNPAYPYGYT
length: 12; V: TRBV5-1; CDR3: ASPPMTGAEGYT
length: 14; V: TRBV28; CDR3: ASSLSSQGATTEAF
length: 14; V: TRBV4-2; CDR3: ASSQIAGGLTGELF
length: 15; V: TRBV19; CDR3: ASSLRTGLDMNTEAF
length: 13; V: TRBV6-5; CDR3: ASSKTGSMNTEAF
length: 10; V: TRBV6-1; CDR3: ASNRVHTEAF
length: 12; V: TRBV7-2; CDR3: ASSLTVNTGELF
length: 14; V: TRBV19; CDR3: ASSISVRAGNQPQH
length: 12; V: TRBV5-1; CDR3: ASSPGTLAYEQY
length: 15; V: TRBV5-6; CDR3: ASSLGLADGMNTEAF
length: 14; V: TRBV15; CDR3: ATSRDGWTPTGELF
length: 16; V: TRBV9; CDR3: ASSVAAGAGGAQETQY
length: 15; V: TRBV14; CDR3: ASSQDWTSESTDTQY
length: 16; V: TRBV7-7; CDR3: ASSLSRLAGAPVGEQY
length: 17; V: TRBV7-9; CDR3: ASSPMLGGSGSKYNEQF
length: 11; V: TRBV11-3; CDR3: ASSLVHTGEQY
length: 13; V: TRBV10-3; CDR3: AIRPSGRITGELF
length: 11; V: TRBV18; CDR3: ASSQTRSGELF
length: 14; V: TRBV7-6; CDR3: ASSLTQGAGTGELF
length: 12; V: TRBV14; CDR3: ASSQNRGKAEAF
length: 12; V: TRBV2; CDR3: ASTYRGGDTEAF
length: 13; V: TRBV7-9; CDR3: ASSATSVTRGEQF
length: 11; V: TRBV28; CDR3: ASSSTGGTEAF
length: 12; V: TRBV30; CDR3: AWSVSGNTDTQY
length: 12; V: TRBV7-9; CDR3: ASSPQGGVYGYT
length: 12; V: TRBV7-8; CDR3: ASSSDRGLYEQY
length: 9; V: TRBV5-1; CDR3: ASSRSYEQY
length: 12; V: TRBV11-1; CDR3: ASSFGAGGYEQY
length: 14; V: TRBV15; CDR3: ATSPRLSGRNYEQY
length: 13; V: TRBV18; CDR3: ASSPPGRPQETQY